This T cell receptor (beta chain) was sequenced in a study of blood T cell repertoires in COVID-19. Across the study: The study drew acute and convalescent COVID-19 samples from the United States, Italy and Spain. In each case, the material was cDNA or gDNA derived from T cells, B-cell-depleted T cells, or PBMCs.

Source study methods: Reference gene primer amplification gave estimated nucleated cell counts. TCRdb's table, derived via immunoSEQ multiplex PCR, lists solely in-frame clones and lacks some. D and trimming come from the DNA, and the V and J calls and clone size come from that table. The data contain roughly 350,000 clones, around 91% of them singletons. V gave up 5 bases and J gave up 8 bases; unmatched junction bases: 12. In germline, CDR1 is SGHVS, CDR2 FQNEAQ. The CDR3 is made up of 16 amino acids. This sequence originates from a woman between 18 and 30 years old who had recovered from COVID-19. The V and J genes are TRBV7-8 and TRBJ1-4, with 9 bases identical to TRBD1. Sequencing used peripheral blood. The CDR3 loop reads CASSQTSDRGLEKLFF. CDR3 nucleotide sequence: TGTGCCAGCAGCCAGACTTCGGACAGGGGTTTGGAAAAACTGTTTTTT.